The next 3 T cell receptor beta chains were all read from a single sample in a study of T cell responses to AZD1222 COVID-19 vaccine. TCRdb keeps only in-frame clones here, not all; method: immunoSEQ multiplex PCR. The sample shows 100,000 to 120,000 clones, about 90% of them seen only once. The sample consisted of peripheral blood, taken 28 days after the second AZD1222 dose. Receptors originate from an adult who received the AZD1222 COVID-19 vaccine.

The V gene is TRBV24-1, the J gene TRBJ2-3, with 7 nucleotides matching TRBD1. J gave up 1 base and V 4 bases, and 10 bases lay outside the gene matches. The germline CDR1 and CDR2 sequences are KGHDR and SFDVKD. The CDR3 runs 17 residues. The CDR3 protein is CATSDPDRDGGTDTQYF. Written as DNA, the CDR3 is TGTGCCACCAGTGACCCCGACAGGGATGGGGGCACAGATACGCAGTATTTT.

The genes are TRBV6-5 and TRBJ2-1; unclear D gene. Trimming stripped 5 bases from V and 2 bases from J, with 4 bases between. The CDR3 consists of 12 residues. Looked up from germline, CDR1 is MNHEY and CDR2 is SVGAGI. This CDR3 is CASSPTYNEQFF. The CDR3 DNA sequence: TGTGCCAGCAGTCCGACCTACAATGAGCAGTTCTTC.

This sequence joins TRBV28 and TRBJ1-2, with TRBD1 as a possible D gene (6 bases). V was cut by 5 bases and J by 8 bases, with 21 bases left in between. The CDR3 contains 15 residues. Germline loops: CDR1 MDHEN, CDR2 SYDVKM. The CDR3 is CASSTGTPRGSGYTF. For the CDR3, the DNA is TGTGCCAGCAGTACCGGGACACCGAGGGGTAGCGGCTACACCTTC.